These T cell receptor beta chains were read from a single sample in a study of post-analysis software for immune sequencing data. TCRdb fed the PCR reads into MiXCR, producing one record per CDR3 protein. The data show about 460,000 distinct CDR3 sequences, roughly 46% seen once. Sample: blood. The receptors here all came from a girl between 10 and 17 years old with multiple sclerosis. Each CDR3 is given with its conserved first and last residue. The order of the fields is V gene, D gene, clone size, J gene, CDR3 protein, CDR3 DNA. A D gene is named only where the DNA matches it firmly. Size values are once, few and many counts, or a class for expanded clones, and some rows have none.

V: TRBV5-1
D: TRBD1
size: -
J: TRBJ2-7
CDR3: CASSTQGANEQYF
DNA: TGCGCCAGCAGCACCCAGGGGGCAAACGAGCAGTACTTC

V: TRBV15
D: TRBD2
size: -
J: TRBJ2-1
CDR3: CATSKIGTSGSNEQFF
DNA: TGTGCCACCAGCAAAATCGGGACTAGCGGGAGTAATGAGCAGTTCTTC

V: TRBV6-5
D: -
size: -
J: TRBJ1-1
CDR3: CASSYSGGTFSEGTEAFF
DNA: TGTGCCAGCAGTTACTCGGGGGGGACTTTCTCCGAGGGGACTGAAGCTTTCTTT

V: TRBV7-2
D: -
size: few
J: TRBJ2-7
CDR3: CASSSLGFSYEQYF
DNA: TGTGCCAGCAGCTCGTTAGGTTTCTCCTACGAGCAGTACTTC

V: TRBV7-3
D: TRBD2
size: -
J: TRBJ2-7
CDR3: CASSLNGASGSYEQYF
DNA: TGTGCCAGCAGCTTAAACGGGGCTAGCGGGAGCTACGAGCAGTACTTC

V: TRBV20-1
D: -
size: -
J: TRBJ2-7
CDR3: CSAIQHEQYF
DNA: TGCAGTGCTATCCAACACGAGCAGTACTTC

V: TRBV4-2
D: -
size: -
J: TRBJ2-7
CDR3: CASSAAYNEQYF
DNA: TGTGCCAGCAGTGCGGCATACAATGAGCAGTACTTC

V: TRBV20-1
D: TRBD2
size: once
J: TRBJ2-1
CDR3: CSARGLAGGRLAGVGGYNEQFF
DNA: TGCAGTGCTAGAGGACTAGCGGGGGGCCGACTAGCGGGGGTGGGTGGCTACAATGAGCAGTTCTTC

V: TRBV29-1
D: TRBD1
size: -
J: TRBJ2-3
CDR3: CSGSTGEGTDTQYF
DNA: TGCAGCGGGTCGACAGGGGAAGGCACAGATACGCAGTATTTT

V: TRBV18
D: -
size: -
J: TRBJ2-7
CDR3: CASSSPGQTYEQYF
DNA: TGTGCCAGCTCATCTCCGGGACAAACCTACGAGCAGTACTTC